This TCR beta chain was documented in a study of blood T cell repertoires in COVID-19. The CDR3 has 15 amino acids. V was pared by 0 bases and J by 6 bases, with 0 bases of the junction left unmatched. CDR1 MRHNA and CDR2 SNTAGT come from the germline V gene. In its sample, this clone was seen many times. Repertoires were generated with immunoSEQ multiplex PCR, while TCRdb's copy carries only in-frame clones and drops some. The sample holds about 130,000 clones; 75% to 90% are singletons and the top ten take around 3%. The chain uses TRBV6-4 and TRBJ2-1; 12 nucleotides align to TRBD2. The sample was peripheral blood. The receptor's source is a woman aged 80 or over with COVID-19, enrolled during active disease. DNA of the CDR3: TGTGCCAGCAGTGACTCGACTAGCGGGAGCAATGAGCAGTTCTTC. Its translation is CASSDSTSGSNEQFF.